The next 24 T cell receptor beta chains were all read from a single sample in a study of cytomegalovirus exposure and HLA in healthy donors. Assay used: immunoSEQ multiplex PCR; TCRdb lists only in-frame clones, some missing. The sample consists of fewer than 200,000 clones, roughly 86% of them appearing once. The sequencing input was PBMCs. The receptors stem from a man between 18 and 35 years old in good health and CMV-seropositive.

V is TRBV19 and J is TRBJ1-4, with 8 bases lining up with TRBD1. The germline gives CDR1 LNHDA, CDR2 SQIVND (reference sequence). Trimming removed 3 bases from V and 5 bases from J; junction bases left unmatched: 5. The CDR3 is 15 amino acids. The CDR3 region is CASSIGTGLNEKLFF. In DNA form, the CDR3 reads TGTGCCAGTAGTATTGGGACAGGACTCAATGAAAAACTGTTTTTT.

The rearrangement joins TRBV28 to TRBJ2-7; 14 bases line up with TRBD2. Germline V gene sequence: CDR1 MDHEN, CDR2 SYDVKM. The CDR3 contains 18 residues. V lost 4 bases, J lost 3 bases, and 11 bases stayed unmatched. In DNA form, the CDR3 reads TGTGCCAGCAGTTGTCCCGGGACTAGCGGGAGTTGTAACTACGAGCAGTACTTC. Protein sequence: CASSCPGTSGSCNYEQYF.

The chain employs TRBV19 and TRBJ2-7; 8 nucleotides line up with TRBD1. J lost 2 bases, V lost 4 bases, and 7 bases had no gene match. From germline, CDR1 is LNHDA and CDR2 SQIVND (reference sequence). The CDR3 runs to 15 residues. CDR3 in amino acids: CASSNIPGGPYEQYF. The DNA for the CDR3 is TGTGCCAGTAGTAACATCCCAGGGGGCCCCTACGAGCAGTACTTC.

The rearrangement links TRBV6-5 to TRBJ2-5, with 7 bases identical to TRBD1. The CDR3 loop spans 15 amino acids. V dropped 0 bases and J dropped 2; count of bases not matched to a gene: 3. The germline CDR1 and CDR2 sequences are MNHEY and SVGAGI. The CDR3 here is CASSYSQGVQETQYF. Written as DNA, the CDR3 is TGTGCCAGCAGTTACTCGCAGGGGGTACAAGAGACCCAGTACTTC.

J is TRBJ2-2 and V is TRBV10-3; TRBD1 is a possible D gene (6 bases). V was trimmed by 6 bases and J by 6 bases, leaving 17 bases between them. Looked up from germline, CDR1 is ENHRY and CDR2 is SYGVKD. The CDR3 is made up of 15 amino acids. CDR3 in amino acids: CAIREGVVGAGELFF. In nucleotides, the CDR3 is TGTGCCATCAGAGAGGGGGTCGTGGGAGCCGGGGAGCTGTTTTTT.

The sample holds many counts of this clone. CDR3 DNA: TGCGCCAGCAGCCAAAGCGAGACAGGGTTTCAGCCCCAGCATTTT. Its protein is CASSQSETGFQPQHF. The rearrangement joins TRBV4-3 to TRBJ1-5; TRBD1 agrees at 7 bases. The germline V gene encodes CDR1 LGHNA and CDR2 YSLEER. The CDR3 contains 15 residues. V lost 2 bases to trimming and J lost 6 bases; unmatched junction nucleotides: 7.

J is TRBJ2-3 and V is TRBV6-4; 9 nucleotides line up with TRBD2. Germline CDR1 and CDR2: MRHNA and SNTAGT. The CDR3 runs to 15 residues. The J segment lost 2 bases and the V segment lost 4 bases, leaving 4 bases of the junction unmatched. CDR3 sequence: CASSVLAGSTDTQYF. The CDR3 coding sequence is TGTGCCAGCAGTGTACTAGCGGGTTCCACAGATACGCAGTATTTT.

The gene calls are TRBV19 and TRBJ1-2; TRBD1 is a possible D gene (5 bases). This CDR3 is built from 15 residues. From germline, CDR1 is LNHDA and CDR2 SQIVND (reference sequence). Trimming stripped 4 bases from V and 6 bases from J, with 18 bases between. For the CDR3, the DNA is TGTGCCAGTAGTAAGGGGTGGGCACAGTTGGATGGCTACACCTTC. Residues: CASSKGWAQLDGYTF. Full variable domain (outside the CDR3, taken from reference TRBV19 and TRBJ1-2): DGGITQSPKYLFRKEGQNVTLSCEQNLNHDAMYWYRQDPGQGLRLIYYSQIVNDFQKGDIAEGYSVSREKKESFPLTVTSAQKNPTAFYLCASSKGWAQLDGYTFGSGTRLTVV.

The J gene is TRBJ2-2, the V gene TRBV27; D is unclear. The V and J ends lost 4 bases and 6 bases respectively, with 3 bases between them. CDR1 MNHEY and CDR2 SMNVEV come from the germline V gene (reference sequence). The CDR3 runs to 11 residues. The CDR3 DNA follows: TGTGCCAGCAGTTCCTCCGGGGAGCTGTTTTTT. Its protein is CASSSSGELFF.

This chain uses TRBV5-6 with TRBJ2-4; D remains ambiguous. The germline V gene has CDR1 SGHDT and CDR2 YYEEEE. Trimming took off 4 bases at V and 4 bases at J, with 15 bases between the two ends. The CDR3 runs to 15 residues. Here the CDR3 reads CASSPGYLRKNIQYF. In DNA form, the CDR3 reads TGTGCCAGCAGCCCCGGGTACTTAAGAAAAAACATTCAGTACTTC.

The genes are TRBV9 and TRBJ2-1; 13 bases agree with TRBD2. Germline CDR1 is SGDLS and CDR2 is YYNGEE. The J segment lost 10 bases and the V segment lost 5 bases, leaving 9 bases of the junction unmatched. The CDR3 runs to 15 residues. As DNA, the CDR3 is TGTGCCAGCAGAGAAGGGACTAGCGGGATGGGGGAGCAGTTCTTC. This codes for CASREGTSGMGEQFF.

V is TRBV15 and J is TRBJ2-7; 7 bases align to TRBD1. The V gene end was trimmed by 5 bases and the J gene end by 2 bases; junction bases not matched to a gene: 6. This CDR3 is 14 amino acids long. Per the germline V gene, CDR1 is LNHNV and CDR2 is YYDKDF (reference sequence). The CDR3 nucleotides are TGTGCCACCAGCGACTGGGACAGAGCCTACGAGCAGTACTTC. This gives the protein CATSDWDRAYEQYF.

In its sample, this clone was seen a few times. The CDR3 is CASSQYSGTSGYNEQFF. Written as DNA, the CDR3 is TGCGCCAGCAGCCAATATTCCGGGACTAGCGGTTACAATGAGCAGTTCTTC. The chain is built from TRBV4-1 and TRBJ2-1; 11 bases fit TRBD2. The germline gives CDR1 MGHRA, CDR2 YSYEKL. The CDR3 is made up of 17 amino acids. After removal of 2 bases from V and 4 bases from J, the junction contained 7 bases not matched to a gene.

The chain uses TRBV5-1 and TRBJ2-7, with a possible D match to TRBD2 (5 bases). Trimming left V 4 bases short and J 7 bases short, with 27 bases between. Germline V gene sequence: CDR1 SGHRS, CDR2 YFSETQ. This CDR3 spans 17 amino acids. CDR3 protein: CASSQKALAGSPSEQYF. The CDR3 DNA sequence: TGCGCCAGCAGCCAAAAAGCCCTGGCGGGCAGCCCCTCGGAGCAGTACTTC.

This clone occurred a few times. This chain's CDR3 is CASSLQETQYF. For the CDR3, the DNA is TGTGCCAGCAGCCTCCAAGAGACCCAGTACTTC. The J gene is TRBJ2-5, the V gene TRBV7-2, with D unclear. V dropped 5 bases and J dropped 1 base, with 2 bases sitting between them. CDR1 is SGHTA, CDR2 FQGNSA, per germline. This CDR3 region has 11 residues.

This sequence joins TRBV6-1 and TRBJ2-7; perhaps TRBD1 as D (5 bases). The CDR3 contains 12 residues. The germline V and J ends were trimmed by 6 bases and 12 bases, with 18 bases remaining between them. Germline V gene data show CDR1 as MNHNS and CDR2 as SASEGT. The CDR3 nucleotides read TGTGCCAGCAGCCACGACGTTAGGGGTTGGTACTTC. Translated: CASSHDVRGWYF.

A few counts support this clone. The rearrangement uses TRBV27 and TRBJ2-3, with 7 bases identical to TRBD2. Trimming took 10 bases from V and 2 from J; bases not matched to a gene: 9. Per the germline V gene, CDR1 is MNHEY and CDR2 is SMNVEV (reference sequence). The CDR3 extends over 14 amino acids. The CDR3 coding sequence is TGTGCCACCGCGCTAGCGGTCTCCACAGATACGCAGTATTTT. Residues: CATALAVSTDTQYF.

V usage is TRBV9 and J usage is TRBJ1-1; D unclear. CDR3 length equals 12 residues. The germline gives CDR1 SGDLS, CDR2 YYNGEE. Trimming stripped 10 bases from V and 5 bases from J, with 15 bases between. The CDR3 nucleotides read TGTGCCTCCGGCGAGGGTGGGACTGAAGCTTTCTTT. It encodes CASGEGGTEAFF.

V usage is TRBV10-3 and J usage is TRBJ2-2; 9 bases are shared with TRBD2. Losses at the gene ends were 0 bases for V and 1 base for J; bases not matched to a gene: 6. The CDR3 runs 18 residues. CDR1 is ENHRY and CDR2 is SYGVKD in the germline V gene. The CDR3 DNA reads TGTGCCATCAGTGAGTCTGGTAGCGGGGGATTGAACACCGGGGAGCTGTTTTTT. The encoded protein is CAISESGSGGLNTGELFF.

The CDR3 region is CASSSPQGNTEAFF. CDR3 sequence (DNA): TGTGCCAGCTCATCGCCTCAGGGGAACACTGAAGCTTTCTTT. The V and J genes are TRBV18 and TRBJ1-1, with D possibly TRBD1 on 5 matching bases. This CDR3 region has 14 residues. Trimming removed 5 bases from V and 1 base from J, with 11 bases in between. Germline CDR1 KGHSH, CDR2 LQKENI.

Here the CDR3 reads CASSEGQAYEQYF. For the CDR3, the DNA is TGTGCCAGCTCCGAGGGACAAGCTTACGAGCAGTACTTC. The chain uses TRBV18 and TRBJ2-7, with D possibly TRBD1 on 6 matching bases. The length of the CDR3 is 13 residues. The germline V gene has CDR1 KGHSH and CDR2 LQKENI. V lost 6 bases and J lost 4, with 13 bases in between.

The chain has TRBV10-3 and TRBJ1-1; unclear D gene. Germline assignment: CDR1 ENHRY and CDR2 SYGVKD. The CDR3 covers 14 residues. The V gene lost 3 bases and the J gene lost 1 base, with 9 bases spanning the gap. In nucleotides, the CDR3 is TGTGCCATCAGTGATCCCGGTGGGAACACTGAAGCTTTCTTT. Translating gives CAISDPGGNTEAFF.

This chain connects TRBV5-1 to TRBJ2-5; D gene uncertain. The end of the DNA fits TRBJ2-7 better, so the J call may be wrong. The germline CDR1 and CDR2 sequences are SGHRS and YFSETQ. This CDR3 contains 11 residues. The CDR3 sequence: CASSLFNEQYF. The CDR3, as DNA: TGCGCCAGCAGCTTGTTCAACGAGCAGTACTTC.

The chain has TRBV4-3 and TRBJ1-1; possibly TRBD1 for D (5 bases). The CDR3 consists of 15 residues. Germline assignment: CDR1 LGHNA and CDR2 YSLEER. V was pared by 0 bases and J by 5 bases, with 13 bases between. CDR3 in DNA: TGCGCCAGCAGCCAAGAGTGGACACTCGGGACTGAAGCTTTCTTT. It yields the protein CASSQEWTLGTEAFF.